A selection of T cell receptor beta chains follows, all from one sample in a study of lymphopenia after photon versus proton radiotherapy. Profiling relied on immunoSEQ multiplex PCR, and the TCRdb table lists in-frame clones only, not all of them. The data contain roughly 12,000 clones, about 87% of them seen just once; the ten biggest clones take up 3.5%. The sequenced sample was peripheral blood, obtained from a patient treated with photon-based radiotherapy. These receptors originate from a man in his 60s with pancreatic cancer. The CDR3 runs from the conserved cysteine through the conserved F or W. D genes are given only for firm matches. Size is stated for part of the rows, as once, few or many counts, or as a class when the clone is expanded.

TRBJ1-2 | NA | TRBV6-5 | NA | TGTGCCAGCAGTGACAGCACAAACTATGGCTACACCTTC | CASSDSTNYGYTF
TRBJ2-7 | NA | TRBV27 | NA | TGTGCCAGCAGCTCCCCAGGGGACTACGAGCAGTACTTC | CASSSPGDYEQYF
TRBJ1-5 | NA | TRBV18 | NA | TGTGCCAGCTCACCAATCGGGGCCACGGAGAGCAATCAGCCCCAGCATTTT | CASSPIGATESNQPQHF
TRBJ2-3 | NA | TRBV29-1 | TRBD2 | TGCAGCGCCCCAAGGACTAGCGGCACAGATACGCAGTATTTT | CSAPRTSGTDTQYF
TRBJ1-3 | NA | TRBV15 | NA | TGTGCCACCAGCGGCGTCAGCCTCGCCTCTGGAAACACCATATATTTT | CATSGVSLASGNTIYF
TRBJ1-2 | NA | TRBV15 | NA | TGTGCCACCAGCAGAGATCCGGATCGAAGTTCGAGCTACACCTTC | CATSRDPDRSSSYTF
TRBJ1-1 | NA | TRBV5-1 | NA | TGCGCCAGCAGCTTTTGGCTGAACACTGAAGCTTTCTTT | CASSFWLNTEAFF
TRBJ1-5 | NA | TRBV19 | TRBD1 | TGTGCCAGTAGTATACGACAGGGTAATCAGCCCCAGCATTTT | CASSIRQGNQPQHF
TRBJ1-5 | NA | TRBV7-8 | NA | TGTGCCAGCAGCTTGACCCGCGGACAGTGGGGCAATCAGCCCCAGCATTTT | CASSLTRGQWGNQPQHF
TRBJ2-7 | NA | TRBV29-1 | TRBD1 | TGCAGCGCCGCCCTATCGGGACAGGGAGGTAACGAGCAGTACTTC | CSAALSGQGGNEQYF
TRBJ1-1 | NA | TRBV2 | NA | TGTGCCAGCAGTGAGTTTCAGACGAACACTGAAGCTTTCTTT | CASSEFQTNTEAFF
TRBJ1-3 | NA | TRBV6-5 | NA | TGTGCCAGCAGTTCCGGGATGGCTGGAAACACCATATATTTT | CASSSGMAGNTIYF
TRBJ1-2 | NA | TRBV30 | NA | TGTGCCTGGAGCCTCTCTGGAGGCTATGGCTACACCTTC | CAWSLSGGYGYTF
TRBJ1-4 | NA | TRBV4-3 | TRBD1 | TGCGCCAGCAGCCCCGTATGGACAGGGTTAAGGGAAAAACTGTTTTTT | CASSPVWTGLREKLFF
TRBJ2-3 | NA | TRBV2 | NA | TGTGCCAGCAGTGAAGCTAGTGCCGATACGCAGTATTTT | CASSEASADTQYF
TRBJ1-5 | few | TRBV30 | NA | TGTGCCTGGACCTCGAATCAGCCCCAGCATTTT | CAWTSNQPQHF
TRBJ2-2 | once | TRBV5-4 | NA | TGTGCCAGCAGTTGGGGGGCAAGCACCGGGGAGCTGTTTTTT | CASSWGASTGELFF
TRBJ2-7 | NA | TRBV5-6 | NA | TGTGCCAGCAGCTCGGGGTTTTTTGACGAGCAGTACTTC | CASSSGFFDEQYF
TRBJ1-2 | NA | TRBV19 | NA | TGTGCCAGTACCCCAGCGGGACCCTATGGCTACACCTTC | CASTPAGPYGYTF
TRBJ2-5 | NA | TRBV4-2 | NA | TGTGCCAGCAGCCCACCCGGGACTGGCCAAGAGACCCAGTACTTC | CASSPPGTGQETQYF
TRBJ2-7 | NA | TRBV5-5 | TRBD2 | TGTGCCAGCAGGAAGCGGGAGAACAACTACGAGCAGTACTTC | CASRKRENNYEQYF
TRBJ1-1 | NA | TRBV5-1 | NA | TGCGCCAGCAGCTTTCAGGGTCGGGGAAACACTGAAGCTTTCTTT | CASSFQGRGNTEAFF
TRBJ1-2 | NA | TRBV29-1 | TRBD1 | TGCAGCGTTTTACCCCCCTTAACAGGGGACATTGGCTACACCTTC | CSVLPPLTGDIGYTF
TRBJ2-5 | NA | TRBV15 | TRBD1 | TGTGCCACCAGTTGGGACAGGGGCGAGACCCAGTACTTC | CATSWDRGETQYF
TRBJ2-3 | NA | TRBV14 | TRBD1 | TGTGCCAGCAGCCTTGGGACAGGGGGCTTGAATACGCAGTATTTT | CASSLGTGGLNTQYF
TRBJ1-6 | NA | TRBV7-8 | NA | TGTGCCAGCAGCTCCTTAGACAGGAAGGTTTCGCCCCTCCACTTT | CASSSLDRKVSPLHF
TRBJ1-2 | NA | TRBV21-1 | NA | TGTGCCAGCAGCAAAAATTGGGGGTTGGATGGCTACACCTTC | CASSKNWGLDGYTF
TRBJ2-7 | once | TRBV27 | TRBD1 | TGTAGGGTCGAGGGGACAGGGGACTCCTACGAGCAGTACTTC | CRVEGTGDSYEQYF
TRBJ2-5 | NA | TRBV21-1 | NA | TGTGCCAGCTCCTTCGGTGCCCCCAAGCCCCTACAAGAGACCCAGTACTTC | CASSFGAPKPLQETQYF
TRBJ1-2 | NA | TRBV5-6 | TRBD1 | TGTGCCAGCAGCTTGGGGGACAGCTATGGCTACACCTTC | CASSLGDSYGYTF
TRBJ1-6 | NA | TRBV30 | NA | TGTGCCTGGAGTGTTCGCCCCGGCTTACCCCTCCACTTT | CAWSVRPGLPLHF
TRBJ2-2 | NA | TRBV5-4 | NA | TGTGCCAGCAGCTTGCGGGGGAAGGGCGGGGAGCTGTTTTTT | CASSLRGKGGELFF
TRBJ2-1 | NA | TRBV7-9 | TRBD1 | TGTGCCAGCAGCTTAGGACGCTGGGACAGGACGTGGGATGAGCAGTTCTTC | CASSLGRWDRTWDEQFF
TRBJ2-7 | once | TRBV2 | TRBD1 | TGTGCCAGTGGCAGGGACAGCGTCCACGAGCAGTACTTC | CASGRDSVHEQYF
TRBJ1-2 | NA | TRBV6-5 | NA | TGTGCCAGCAGTCAGGGCTCTCTTGGGGGGGGCTACACCTTC | CASSQGSLGGGYTF
TRBJ1-6 | NA | TRBV4-3 | NA | TGCGCCAGCAGCCAAGATAGATCCAGGGTAGGTTCACCCCTCCACTTT | CASSQDRSRVGSPLHF
TRBJ2-6 | NA | TRBV18 | NA | TGTGCCAGCTCGGACGGGCTACAGTCTGGGGCCAACGTCCTGACTTTC | CASSDGLQSGANVLTF